Each of the 10 T cell receptor beta chains below was sequenced from the same sample in a study of molecular identifiers for immune sequencing clone quantification (dated by TCRdb to the late 2010s). The library was made by PCR. The instrument was an Illumina HiSeq 4000. TCRdb ran its own pipeline on the public reads, namely fastp trimming at Q25 and MiXCR clone calling, and kept in-frame beta chains. Rows are unified per CDR3 protein, each entry keeping the most common DNA and genes. This sample comprises about 640,000 distinct CDR3 sequences, about 20% of them detected only once. The ten top clones hold approximately 0.9% of the sample. Sequencing used naive CD8+ T cells from blood, with Jurkat cell RNA spiked in. The sample's cell subset or site label, decoded: FACS-sorted CD8+CD4-CCR7+CD45RA+ naive T cells. The receptors stem from a human donor in good health. Some libraries in this study had Jurkat cell RNA spiked in.

Regarding this clonotype: This may come from a read error, since a much larger clone is one base off. The chain has TRBV6-6 and TRBJ2-5, with 8 nucleotides matching TRBD1. The CDR3 is made up of 14 amino acids. Germline values: CDR1 MNHNY, CDR2 SVGAGI (reference sequence). This CDR3 reads CASTLTGAQETRYF. DNA of the CDR3: TGTGCCAGCACCTTGACAGGGGCACAAGAGACCCGGTACTTC.

This clonotype was seen repeatedly, ten times or more. This chain links TRBV13 with TRBJ2-7, with a possible D match to TRBD2 (6 bases). Trimming pared 8 bases from V and 3 bases from J, leaving 14 bases between. Germline CDR1 is PRHDT and CDR2 is FYEKMQ (reference sequence). The CDR3 extends over 13 amino acids. CDR3 in amino acids: CASGTGGVYEQYF. CDR3 DNA: TGTGCCAGCGGGACCGGGGGAGTCTACGAGCAGTACTTC. The entire variable domain, with the rest obtained from reference TRBV13 and TRBJ2-7, is as follows: AAGVIQSPRHLIKEKRETATLKCYPIPRHDTVYWYQQGPGQDPQFLISFYEKMQSDKGSIPDRFSAQQFSDYHSELNMSSLELGDSALYFCASGTGGVYEQYFGPGTRLTVT.

In this sample, this clonotype turned up a few times. The rearrangement uses TRBV6-2 or TRBV6-3 and TRBJ1-2; no firm D call. This CDR3 is built from 15 residues. The V end lost 7 bases, the J end lost 0 bases, and 15 bases lay between the germline ends. Germline CDR1 and CDR2: MNHEY and SVGEGT. The CDR3 protein is CASNVIESANYGYTF. CDR3 nucleotide sequence: TGTGCCAGCAATGTAATCGAGTCAGCTAACTATGGCTACACCTTC.

This clonotype was seen many times. The chain couples TRBV7-2 to TRBJ2-7; tentatively, D is TRBD2 (5 bases). Deletions cut 1 base from V and 0 bases from J, with 7 bases between. This CDR3 is 14 amino acids long. Germline CDR1 reads SGHTA; CDR2 reads FQGNSA. The CDR3 sequence: CASSLEGSSYEQYF. The DNA for the CDR3 is TGTGCCAGCAGCTTAGAAGGGAGCTCCTACGAGCAGTACTTC.

This clonotype came up a few times. The genes are TRBV4-1 and TRBJ1-2; weak D call: TRBD1 (5 bases). The V gene's germline CDR1 is MGHRA and CDR2 YSYEKL. CDR3 length: 14 residues. V was shortened by 2 bases and J by 2 bases, with 9 bases between the two germline ends. This chain's CDR3 is CASSQNQGNYGYTF. Here the CDR3 DNA reads TGCGCCAGCAGCCAAAATCAGGGAAACTATGGCTACACCTTC.

The sample holds a few counts of this clonotype. The genes are TRBV9 and TRBJ2-1, with 10 nucleotides matching TRBD2. This CDR3 region has 20 residues. With 4 bases clipped from V and 3 bases from J, the junction kept 19 bases outside the gene matches. Germline V gives CDR1 SGDLS, CDR2 YYNGEE. The CDR3 sequence: CASSPSLAGKSLGNYNEQFF. The CDR3 coding sequence is TGTGCCAGCAGCCCCTCACTAGCGGGAAAGAGTTTGGGGAACTACAATGAGCAGTTCTTC.

This clonotype was seen ten or more times. The chain employs TRBV29-1 and TRBJ1-1; no firm D call. CDR3 length: 13 residues. V lost 5 bases and J 0 bases, leaving 10 bases between the germline ends. CDR1 and CDR2 (germline): SQVTM, ANQGSEA. The CDR3 loop is CSVPTEMNTEAFF. The CDR3 DNA sequence: TGCAGCGTTCCGACGGAGATGAACACTGAAGCTTTCTTT.

For this clonotype: This may stem from a read error, because a much larger clone lies one nucleotide away. The chain recombines TRBV9 with TRBJ2-5, with TRBD2 matching 10 bases. Losses at the gene ends were 7 bases for V and 5 bases for J; bases not matched to a gene: 17. Per germline, CDR1 SGDLS and CDR2 YYNGEE. The CDR3 spans 17 residues. This CDR3 reads CASGAKNQAGGPETQYF. The CDR3 coding sequence is TGTGCCAGCGGCGCAAAGAATCAAGCGGGGGGGCCGGAGACCCAGTACTTC.

This clonotype has at least ten counts. This CDR3 reads CASSQDVGSYTDTQYF. The CDR3 DNA reads as TGTGCCAGCAGCCAAGATGTGGGGAGCTACACAGATACGCAGTATTTT. The gene calls are TRBV3-1 and TRBJ2-3, with D perhaps matching TRBD2 (5 bases). V was trimmed by 0 bases and J by 2 bases, leaving 12 bases between them. The V gene's germline CDR1 is LGHDT and CDR2 YNNKEL (reference sequence). The CDR3 has 16 amino acids.

This clonotype was recorded a few times. The V and J genes are TRBV6-5 and TRBJ2-5; D may be TRBD1 (5 bases). V lost 7 bases, J lost 2 bases, and 17 bases lay in between. The CDR3 is 15 amino acids. In germline, CDR1 is MNHEY, CDR2 SVGAGI. CDR3 nucleotides: TGTGCCAGCACCGGCCAGGGAAGCCCACAAGAGACCCAGTACTTC. It specifies CASTGQGSPQETQYF.